Each of the 28 T cell receptor beta chains below was sequenced from the same sample in a study of blood T cell repertoires in COVID-19. The method was immunoSEQ multiplex PCR; TCRdb's version includes in-frame clones alone and lacks a portion of them. Among 200,000 to 250,000 clones, under 90% were seen once, and the ten largest hold 1.8%. Sequences were obtained from PBMCs or T cells enriched from blood (not recorded which). The receptor set was obtained from a man in his 60s who had recovered from COVID-19.

The genes are TRBV11-2 and TRBJ2-7; possibly TRBD1 for D (6 bases). The V end lost 3 bases, the J end lost 5 bases, and 14 bases lay between the germline ends. CDR1 is SGHAT and CDR2 is FQNNGV in the germline V gene. The CDR3 extends over 14 amino acids. The CDR3 sequence is CASSFTTGFDEQYF. Written as DNA, the CDR3 is TGTGCCAGCAGCTTTACTACAGGGTTTGACGAGCAGTACTTC.

V gene TRBV11-3 combines with J gene TRBJ1-1; the D gene is possibly TRBD1 (5 bases). The V gene lost 4 bases and the J gene lost 5 bases, with 11 bases spanning the gap. The CDR3 runs to 13 residues. Germline V gene data show CDR1 as SGHNT and CDR2 as YENEEA. CDR3 residues: CASSYLRGTEAFF. The CDR3 DNA reads TGTGCCAGCAGCTACTTACGGGGGACTGAAGCTTTCTTT. The full variable domain, completed using reference TRBV11-3 and TRBJ1-1, is EAGVVQSPRYKIIEKKQPVAFWCNPISGHNTLYWYLQNLGQGPELLIRYENEEAVDDSQLPKDRFSAERLKGVDSTLKIQPAELGDSAVYLCASSYLRGTEAFFGQGTRLTVV.

The chain recombines TRBV2 with TRBJ2-5; no clear D. The CDR3 has 10 residues. V lost 4 bases and J 7 bases, leaving 4 bases between the germline ends. Germline CDR1 SNHLY, CDR2 FYNNEI. CDR3 bases: TGTGCCAGCAGTGCGGTGACCCAGTACTTC. It is translated as CASSAVTQYF.

The gene calls are TRBV19 and TRBJ1-5; D is undetermined. V lost 0 bases, J lost 1 base, and 16 bases lay in between. The CDR3 spans 18 residues. CDR1 LNHDA and CDR2 SQIVND come from the germline V gene (reference sequence). CDR3 sequence: CASSIDPAVGLSNQPQHF. The CDR3 DNA follows: TGTGCCAGTAGTATAGATCCCGCAGTTGGACTGAGCAATCAGCCCCAGCATTTT.

This sequence joins TRBV25-1 and TRBJ1-1; D perhaps matches TRBD1 (5 bases). V was clipped by 4 bases and J by 6 bases, with 15 bases between them. CDR1 MGHDK and CDR2 SYGVNS come from the germline V gene. CDR3 length: 14 residues. CDR3 nucleotides: TGTGCCAGCAGTGGTTACCCAGACAGTTCTGAAGCTTTCTTT. It encodes CASSGYPDSSEAFF.

The chain recombines TRBV18 with TRBJ2-7; 8 positions agree with TRBD1. Germline V gene data show CDR1 as KGHSH and CDR2 as LQKENI. The V and J ends lost 3 bases and 5 bases, in that order; junction bases with no gene match: 6. The CDR3 length is 14 residues. This CDR3 is CASSPYGQGDEQYF. CDR3 DNA sequence: TGTGCCAGCTCACCGTACGGACAGGGTGACGAGCAGTACTTC.

This clone was picked up a small number of times. The rearrangement uses TRBV11-2 and TRBJ1-2; TRBD1 aligns across 10 bases. The CDR3 consists of 14 residues. Germline V lookup: CDR1 SGHAT, CDR2 FQNNGV. Losses at the gene ends were 3 bases for V and 5 bases for J; bases not matched to a gene: 3. CDR3 coding DNA: TGTGCCAGCAGCTTGGGGACAGGGGCATATGGCTACACCTTC. Protein sequence: CASSLGTGAYGYTF.

This clone was seen just once. CDR3 region: CASSSLRLGAGANVLTF. In DNA, the CDR3 is TGTGCCAGCAGTTCCCTTCGCTTGGGGGCGGGGGCCAACGTCCTGACTTTC. The rearrangement uses TRBV6-2 or TRBV6-3 and TRBJ2-6; D is possibly TRBD1 (6 bases). In germline, CDR1 is MNHEY, CDR2 SVGEGT. The CDR3 is made up of 17 amino acids. V dropped 4 bases and J dropped 4 bases, with 17 bases sitting between them.

The chain has TRBV11-2 and TRBJ2-3, with TRBD1 matching 8 bases. CDR1 and CDR2 (germline): SGHAT, FQNNGV. V trimming: 2 bases; J trimming: 1 base; junction bases outside the gene matches: 2. CDR3 length: 15 residues. CDR3 residues: CASSLLGQGTDTQYF. CDR3 nucleotides: TGTGCCAGCAGCTTATTGGGACAGGGCACAGATACGCAGTATTTT.

The rearrangement joins TRBV10-1 to TRBJ1-1, with 11 bases matching TRBD1. V lost 6 bases to trimming and J lost 5 bases; unmatched junction nucleotides: 5. Germline V gives CDR1 WNHNN, CDR2 SYGVQD (reference sequence). The CDR3 spans 14 residues. The CDR3 nucleotides are TGCGCCAGCAGGCGGGACAGGGGGGGAACTGAAGCTTTCTTT. The encoded protein is CASRRDRGGTEAFF.

J is TRBJ1-1 and V is TRBV5-1; D is possibly TRBD1 (5 bases). Germline V gene data show CDR1 as SGHRS and CDR2 as YFSETQ. Trimming removed 2 bases at V and 4 bases at J, with 9 bases between. The CDR3 spans 13 residues. CDR3 amino acids: CASSLTQGTEAFF. In nucleotides, the CDR3 is TGCGCCAGCAGCTTAACCCAGGGCACTGAAGCTTTCTTT.

The CDR3 sequence is CASSYSRGGFGNEQFF. The CDR3 bases are TGTGCCAGCAGTTACTCGAGAGGGGGTTTCGGCAATGAGCAGTTCTTC. The chain joins TRBV6-5 to TRBJ2-1; tentatively, D is TRBD1 (6 bases). Trimming took 0 bases from V and 6 from J, leaving 15 bases between them. Germline assignment: CDR1 MNHEY and CDR2 SVGAGI. CDR3 length: 16 residues.

This clone was found a few times. The chain uses TRBV18 and TRBJ2-7; D remains ambiguous. CDR3 length: 15 residues. V lost 3 bases, J lost 0 bases, and 12 bases lay in between. Germline V gene lookup returns CDR1 KGHSH and CDR2 LQKENI. The CDR3 bases are TGTGCCAGCTCACCCCCAGGCCCAAACTCCTACGAGCAGTACTTC. Translated, it gives CASSPPGPNSYEQYF.

J is TRBJ1-1 and V is TRBV5-1, with D maybe TRBD1 (5 bases). Between the trimmed V and J ends, which lost 0 bases and 5 bases, there was a span of 14 bases. Germline V gene data show CDR1 as SGHRS and CDR2 as YFSETQ. The CDR3 consists of 15 residues. The DNA of the CDR3 is TGCGCCAGCAGCTTGGACTGGGGTTCAGGGACTGAAGCTTTCTTT. Protein: CASSLDWGSGTEAFF.

This chain connects TRBV7-8 to TRBJ1-2; 8 nucleotides align to TRBD1. V gave up 4 bases and J gave up 4 bases; unmatched junction bases: 5. The CDR3 runs 14 residues. Germline V gives CDR1 SGHVS, CDR2 FQNEAQ. The CDR3 sequence is CASSSDRGLYGYTF. The DNA for the CDR3 is TGTGCCAGCAGCTCCGACAGGGGCCTCTATGGCTACACCTTC.

The chain combines TRBV15 with TRBJ2-3; 7 nucleotides align to TRBD2. This CDR3 comprises 14 residues. Germline V gene lookup returns CDR1 LNHNV and CDR2 YYDKDF (reference sequence). Trimming at V came to 3 bases and at J to 4 bases, leaving 4 bases not matched to a gene. CDR3 bases: TGTGCCACCAGCAGTCCGACTAGCCCAGATACGCAGTATTTT. This sequence encodes CATSSPTSPDTQYF.

For the CDR3, the DNA is TGTGCCTGGACCCTTAGCGGGGGTCTTGAGACCCAGTACTTC. Its translation: CAWTLSGGLETQYF. V gene TRBV30 combines with J gene TRBJ2-5, with TRBD2 identical over 9 bases. Germline V gene lookup returns CDR1 GTSNPN and CDR2 SVGIG (reference sequence). This CDR3 has 14 residues. The J segment lost 5 bases and the V segment lost 4 bases, leaving 8 bases of the junction unmatched.

This rearrangement joins TRBV14 to TRBJ2-7; no clear D gene. CDR1 and CDR2 (germline): SGHDN, FVKESK. The germline V and J ends were trimmed by 0 bases and 7 bases, with 16 bases remaining between them. The CDR3 totals 15 residues. CDR3 in amino acids: CASSQDLRYQEEQYF. CDR3 nucleotide sequence: TGTGCCAGCAGCCAAGATCTGAGATATCAAGAGGAGCAGTACTTC. Full variable domain (outside the CDR3, taken from reference TRBV14 and TRBJ2-7): EAGVTQFPSHSVIEKGQTVTLRCDPISGHDNLYWYRRVMGKEIKFLLHFVKESKQDESGMPNNRFLAERTGGTYSTLKVQPAELEDSGVYFCASSQDLRYQEEQYFGPGTRLTVT.

The V call is TRBV7-2, the J call TRBJ2-7; the match to TRBD2 covers 10 bases. The J segment lost 4 bases and the V segment lost 1 base, leaving 4 bases of the junction unmatched. Germline CDR1 and CDR2: SGHTA and FQGNSA. This CDR3 has 15 amino acids. The CDR3 DNA reads as TGTGCCAGCAGCTTAGGGGCTAGCGGGGGATACGAGCAGTACTTC. Its translation is CASSLGASGGYEQYF.

The sample holds a few counts of this clone. The chain uses TRBV18 and TRBJ1-1; D gene unclear. Germline-derived CDR1 and CDR2 are KGHSH and LQKENI. Between the trimmed V and J ends, which lost 1 base and 1 base, there was a span of 10 bases. There are 15 residues in the CDR3. DNA for the CDR3: TGTGCCAGCTCACCACGGTTTGCGGGGAACACTGAAGCTTTCTTT. Its protein product is CASSPRFAGNTEAFF.

The rearrangement joins TRBV19 to TRBJ1-5; TRBD1 aligns across 9 bases. Germline lookup yields CDR1 LNHDA and CDR2 SQIVND (reference sequence). After removal of 7 bases from V and 4 bases from J, the junction contained 11 bases not matched to a gene. CDR3 length equals 16 residues. As DNA, the CDR3 is TGTGCCAGTAATCCAACAGGGGGCCGATTTAATCAGCCCCAGCATTTT. It yields the protein CASNPTGGRFNQPQHF.

The chain uses TRBV6-5 and TRBJ1-2; D is perhaps TRBD1 (6 bases). Per the germline V gene, CDR1 is MNHEY and CDR2 is SVGAGI. V lost 5 bases to trimming and J lost 3 bases, with 13 bases between them. There are 14 residues in the CDR3. The CDR3 sequence is CASSPTGIDYGYTF. CDR3 sequence (DNA): TGTGCCAGCAGTCCTACAGGGATCGACTATGGCTACACCTTC.

Here the CDR3 DNA reads TGTGCCAGCAGCTTAGACACCGTTTGGAATGAGCAGTTCTTC. This codes for CASSLDTVWNEQFF. This chain uses TRBV7-2 with TRBJ2-1; D is unclear. V shed 1 base and J shed 7 bases, with 11 bases lying between them. This CDR3 is 14 amino acids long. Per the germline V gene, CDR1 is SGHTA and CDR2 is FQGNSA.

This clone was seen more than once but under ten times. The J gene is TRBJ1-2, the V gene TRBV7-2; D gene unclear. Germline CDR1 reads SGHTA; CDR2 reads FQGNSA. This CDR3 comprises 13 residues. V lost 2 bases and J 8 bases, leaving 12 bases between the germline ends. CDR3 loop: CASSLNEGRGYTF. CDR3 sequence (DNA): TGTGCCAGCAGCTTAAATGAGGGAAGGGGCTACACCTTC.

This sequence joins TRBV5-1 and TRBJ2-3; possibly TRBD1 for D (6 bases). Deletions cut 0 bases from V and 6 bases from J, with 17 bases between. The CDR3 is 16 residues long. Per germline, CDR1 SGHRS and CDR2 YFSETQ. CDR3 sequence: CASSLGIRDTGDTQYF. CDR3 DNA sequence: TGCGCCAGCAGCTTGGGTATACGGGACACGGGGGATACGCAGTATTTT.

The genes are TRBV7-8 and TRBJ2-1; TRBD1 matches at 7 bases. Looked up from germline, CDR1 is SGHVS and CDR2 is FQNEAQ. This CDR3 is built from 15 residues. The junction had 8 bases not matched to a gene; V was cut back by 5 bases and J by 4 bases. CDR3 DNA: TGTGCCAGCAGCCTCACAGGGGCGGCGTACAATGAGCAGTTCTTC. Its translation: CASSLTGAAYNEQFF. Full variable domain (missing parts from reference TRBV7-8 and TRBJ2-1): GAGVSQSPRYKVAKRGQDVALRCDPISGHVSLFWYQQALGQGPEFLTYFQNEAQLDKSGLPSDRFFAERPEGSVSTLKIQRTQQEDSAVYLCASSLTGAAYNEQFFGPGTRLTVL.

The rearrangement joins TRBV2 to TRBJ2-7; tentatively, D is TRBD1 (5 bases). The V end lost 6 bases, the J end lost 2 bases, and 11 bases lay between the germline ends. Germline V gene data show CDR1 as SNHLY and CDR2 as FYNNEI. The CDR3 extends over 13 amino acids. As DNA, the CDR3 is TGTGCCAGCAGGAGGACATCAACCTACGAGCAGTACTTC. It codes for CASRRTSTYEQYF.

The CDR3 is CAISNPGQGRNNEQFF. The CDR3 DNA is TGTGCCATCAGTAATCCGGGACAGGGTCGGAACAATGAGCAGTTCTTC. The chain links TRBV10-3 to TRBJ2-1, with 9 bases identical to TRBD1. Germline V CDR1 and CDR2: ENHRY, SYGVKD. The CDR3 has 16 residues. Trimming took 5 bases from V and 5 from J; bases not matched to a gene: 10.